Given below is one TCR beta chain in context. Its specificity is unknown. This entry is derived from a study of shared clonotypes between healthy human individuals. The DNA input per sorted-subset replicate PCR was roughly 0.2 ug, corresponding to roughly 30,000 T cell genomes. Profiling relied on immunoSEQ multiplex PCR, and the TCRdb table lists in-frame clones only, not all of them. Among around 610,000 clones listed, roughly 96% were seen once. V shed 2 bases and J 5 bases; nucleotides not matched to a gene: 4. Germline CDR1 reads SGHRS; CDR2 reads YFSETQ. This CDR3 comprises 14 residues. Positive CCR7 selection of CD45RO-negative cells yielded the naive CD8 cells, and terminally differentiated effector memory CD45RA+ cells were excluded. Notes on the study in general: Blood was the only sampled material, and tissue repertoires likely differ. Between four donors, naive CD4 clonotypes were shared at a level of about 5%.

The chain uses TRBV5-1 and TRBJ2-7; TRBD1 matches at 10 bases. The receptor was derived from a woman aged 30 to 39 in good health. The specimen sequenced was naive CD8+ T cells sorted from blood. CDR3 nucleotide sequence: TGCGCCAGCAGCTTCCGGGACAGGGGTGACGAGCAGTACTTC. Its translation: CASSFRDRGDEQYF.